The rows below give T cell receptor beta chains drawn from one sample of a study of early T cells in non-severe SARS-CoV-2 infection. TCRdb re-called the 5' RACE reads with MiXCR, one entry per CDR3 protein. The table includes more than 25,000 distinct CDR3 sequences, approximately 5% detected once. The specimen was whole blood. The receptors shown here come from an adult who was a healthcare worker with PCR-confirmed SARS-CoV-2 infection or an uninfected control (not recorded which). The CDR3 runs from the conserved cysteine through the conserved F or W. D genes are given only for firm matches. Size is omitted from some rows. Given values are once, few, many or a class for expanded clones.

d_call	v_call	cdr3_length	j_call	clone_size	cdr3_nt	cdr3_aa
.	TRBV18	15	TRBJ2-6	many	TGTGCCAGCCATTTAGGGTTCCCTGGGGCCAACGTCCTGACTTTC	CASHLGFPGANVLTF
.	TRBV5-5	13	TRBJ2-7	many	TGTGCCAGCAGCTTGGACAGTATCTACGAGCAGTACTTC	CASSLDSIYEQYF
TRBD1	TRBV6-1	16	TRBJ2-4	many	TGTGCCAGCAGTCGGACAGGGATGGGAACCAAAAACATTCAGTACTTC	CASSRTGMGTKNIQYF
.	TRBV27	14	TRBJ2-3	.	TGTGCCAGCAGTTCAGAGGCACCCCGGGATACGCAGTATTTT	CASSSEAPRDTQYF
.	TRBV12-3/TRBV12-4	13	TRBJ1-2	many	TGTGCCAGCAGGGCGTCAGGGGACCATGGCTACACCTTC	CASRASGDHGYTF
TRBD2	TRBV7-6	14	TRBJ2-5	many	TGTGCCAGCCTACCAGCGGGGGGACGAGAGACCCAGTACTTC	CASLPAGGRETQYF
.	TRBV28	15	TRBJ1-6	.	TGTGCCAGCAGTTTTGAAGCCTCCTATAATTCACCCCTCCACTTT	CASSFEASYNSPLHF
TRBD2	TRBV5-1	14	TRBJ2-1	many	TGCGCCAGCAGCTTGGCCCTAGCGGGGGATGAGCAGTTCTTC	CASSLALAGDEQFF
TRBD2	TRBV20-1	14	TRBJ2-1	many	TGCAGTGCTAGAGAGGTAGCGGGGCGAAATGAGCAGTTCTTC	CSAREVAGRNEQFF
.	TRBV12-3/TRBV12-4	10	TRBJ1-3	many	TGTGCCAGCAGAAGCAACACCATATATTTT	CASRSNTIYF
TRBD2	TRBV11-2	17	TRBJ2-3	many	TGTGCCAGCAGCTTAGCTGGGACTAGGGCTAGCACAGATACGCAGTATTTT	CASSLAGTRASTDTQYF
TRBD1	TRBV7-2	16	TRBJ2-3	.	TGTGCCAGCAGCTCCTCAGGGGGAAGAGTGCCAGATACGCAGTATTTT	CASSSSGGRVPDTQYF
.	TRBV6-1	15	TRBJ1-5	many	TGTGCCAGCAGTGAACAACAGGGATGGCATCAGCCCCAGCATTTT	CASSEQQGWHQPQHF
.	TRBV10-2	11	TRBJ1-1	many	TGCGCCAGCAGTGAGGGAGTTGAAGCTTTCTTT	CASSEGVEAFF
TRBD2	TRBV2	11	TRBJ2-7	many	TGTGCCAGCCGCGGGGGTACCGAGCAGTACTTC	CASRGGTEQYF
.	TRBV24-1	16	TRBJ2-2	few	TGTGCCACCAGTGACTCCCGGAGGGGTGGCTCCGGGGAGCTGTTTTTT	CATSDSRRGGSGELFF
TRBD2	TRBV4-1	15	TRBJ2-3	many	TGCGCCAGCAGCCAAGGACTAGCTAGCACAGATACGCAGTATTTT	CASSQGLASTDTQYF
TRBD1	TRBV7-2	15	TRBJ1-5	many	TGTGCCAGCAGCTTATCGGGACAGCGCAATCAGCCCCAGCATTTT	CASSLSGQRNQPQHF
TRBD2	TRBV6-1	17	TRBJ2-4	.	TGTGCCAGCAGTGAAATTGCATTAGCGGGGGCCGGGAACATTCAGTACTTC	CASSEIALAGAGNIQYF
.	TRBV6-1	11	TRBJ1-1	many	TGTGCCAGCAGGTGGGACACTGAAGCTTTCTTT	CASRWDTEAFF
TRBD1	TRBV10-3	15	TRBJ2-7	.	TGTGCCATCAGCGAACCGACAGGGGGATATTACGAGCAGTACTTC	CAISEPTGGYYEQYF
TRBD1	TRBV7-6	19	TRBJ2-6	many	TGTGCCAGCAGCCTCAACGCCGGGACAGGGGGCGCTGGGGCCAACGTCCTGACTTTC	CASSLNAGTGGAGANVLTF
TRBD2	TRBV20-1	16	TRBJ2-5	many	TGCAGTGCTAGAGATCTCTCCGCGGGAGGGGGAGAGACCCAGTACTTC	CSARDLSAGGGETQYF
.	TRBV25-1	15	TRBJ1-1	many	TGTGCCAGCAGTGAATTTGGGCACATGAACACTGAAGCTTTCTTT	CASSEFGHMNTEAFF
.	TRBV7-3	17	TRBJ1-5	many	TGTGCCAGCAGCTTAACCCTTGAGGGACGTTTCAATCAGCCCCAGCATTTT	CASSLTLEGRFNQPQHF
TRBD1	TRBV7-2	16	TRBJ1-2	few	TGTGCCAGCAGCGCCTCCGGGACAGGGGTGCGCTATGGCTACACCTTC	CASSASGTGVRYGYTF
.	TRBV20-1	17	TRBJ2-2	many	TGCAGTGCTAACCCCCCTTTTTCGGCCACGAACACCGGGGAGCTGTTTTTT	CSANPPFSATNTGELFF
TRBD1	TRBV6-5	18	TRBJ1-1	many	TGTGCCAGCAGTTATTGGAGACAGGGAGTAGTTTCGGGCACTGAAGCTTTCTTT	CASSYWRQGVVSGTEAFF
.	TRBV5-6	16	TRBJ1-5	many	TGTGCCAGCAGCCTGGGCCCCTGGGGTAGCAATCAGCCCCAGCATTTT	CASSLGPWGSNQPQHF
.	TRBV6-2/TRBV6-3	19	TRBJ2-7	.	TGTGCCAGCAGTTACCCAACCTCGGACCTACCCCGGGTTTCCTACGAGCAGTACTTC	CASSYPTSDLPRVSYEQYF